One sample yielded the 18 T cell receptor beta chains listed below, sequenced in a study of blood T cell repertoires in COVID-19. Clones were read by immunoSEQ multiplex PCR, and TCRdb kept only the in-frame ones, dropping some. The sample lists about 75,000 clones, 88% occurring once. The sequencing sample was made of peripheral blood. The receptors derive from a human donor in a cohort sampled during active COVID-19.

The gene calls are TRBV20-1 and TRBJ1-2; 7 bases agree with TRBD1. This CDR3 has 11 residues. The germline CDR1 and CDR2 sequences are DFQATT and SNEGSKA (reference sequence). The V and J ends lost 5 bases and 4 bases, in that order; junction bases with no gene match: 1. The CDR3 loop is CSARQGYGYTF. The DNA for the CDR3 is TGCAGTGCTCGACAGGGCTATGGCTACACCTTC.

The rearrangement links TRBV16 to TRBJ2-2; TRBD1 is a possible D gene (5 bases). Per the germline V gene, CDR1 is KGHSY and CDR2 is FQNENV. The V end lost 0 bases, the J end lost 4 bases, and 12 bases lay between the germline ends. This CDR3 is 16 amino acids long. Written as DNA, the CDR3 is TGTGCCAGCAGCCAATCGGGCAGCCAGGGCACCGGGGAGCTGTTTTTT. The encoded protein is CASSQSGSQGTGELFF.

This clone was seen just once. The chain carries TRBV2 and TRBJ2-1, with 7 bases matching TRBD2. CDR1 and CDR2 (germline): SNHLY, FYNNEI. With V trimmed by 7 bases and J by 7 bases, 10 bases remained unmatched. The CDR3 extends over 14 amino acids. The CDR3 is CASKVQAGRNEQFF. CDR3 nucleotide sequence: TGTGCCAGCAAGGTTCAAGCGGGGAGGAATGAGCAGTTCTTC. Supplemented by reference TRBV2 and TRBJ2-1, the full variable domain reads EPEVTQTPSHQVTQMGQEVILRCVPISNHLYFYWYRQILGQKVEFLVSFYNNEISEKSEIFDDQFSVERPDGSNFTLKIRSTKLEDSAMYFCASKVQAGRNEQFFGPGTRLTVL.

The J gene is TRBJ1-6, the V gene TRBV6-5; the D gene is possibly TRBD1 (5 bases). Trimming took 0 bases from V and 10 from J, leaving 10 bases between them. This CDR3 is 14 amino acids long. Germline V gene sequence: CDR1 MNHEY, CDR2 SVGAGI. CDR3 amino acids: CASSYSGGNSPLHF. CDR3 nucleotide sequence: TGTGCCAGCAGTTACTCGGGGGGGAACTCACCCCTCCACTTT.

This rearrangement joins TRBV29-1 to TRBJ1-2; perhaps TRBD1 as D (6 bases). CDR1 SQVTM and CDR2 ANQGSEA come from the germline V gene. The V end was cut by 6 bases, the J end by 0 bases, with 8 bases between. The CDR3 is 12 amino acids. CDR3 nucleotide sequence: TGCAGCGTCGGGGACACTAACTATGGCTACACCTTC. It translates to CSVGDTNYGYTF.

The chain recombines TRBV5-1 with TRBJ2-1; no clear D gene. This CDR3 has 14 amino acids. V lost 4 bases to trimming and J lost 0 bases, with 8 bases between them. From germline, CDR1 is SGHRS and CDR2 YFSETQ. The CDR3 bases are TGCGCCAGCAGCCATGACAACTCCTACAATGAGCAGTTCTTC. Protein: CASSHDNSYNEQFF.

This clone was picked up one time. The CDR3 loop reads CASSPGLAGGVTDTQYF. In DNA form, the CDR3 reads TGTGCCAGCTCACCTGGACTAGCGGGAGGCGTCACAGATACGCAGTATTTT. The gene calls are TRBV18 and TRBJ2-3, with 14 bases that match TRBD2. The CDR3 consists of 17 residues. The germline V gene encodes CDR1 KGHSH and CDR2 LQKENI. J was trimmed by 2 bases and V by 3 bases; bases with no gene match: 4.

The sample holds one count of this clone. V is TRBV11-3 and J is TRBJ2-2, with 8 bases aligning to TRBD2. The trim removed 2 bases at V and 6 bases at J, leaving 5 bases unmatched. This CDR3 is built from 15 residues. The germline CDR1 and CDR2 sequences are SGHNT and YENEEA. The CDR3 nucleotides are TGTGCCAGCAGCTTAAGCGGGAGTAGCGCCGGGGAGCTGTTTTTT. Its protein product is CASSLSGSSAGELFF.

The rearrangement joins TRBV6-5 to TRBJ1-4; TRBD1 is a possible D gene (5 bases). V was pared by 0 bases and J by 7 bases, with 15 bases between. Germline CDR1 and CDR2: MNHEY and SVGAGI. The CDR3 contains 16 residues. CDR3 region: CASSYSFQGSFEKLFF. The CDR3 coding sequence is TGTGCCAGCAGTTACTCTTTCCAGGGTAGTTTTGAAAAACTGTTTTTT.

The genes are TRBV28 and TRBJ1-5; D unclear. This CDR3 is 14 amino acids long. Germline CDR1 reads MDHEN; CDR2 reads SYDVKM. V was shortened by 2 bases and J by 0 bases, with 5 bases between the two germline ends. The CDR3 region is CASSLTRSNQPQHF. CDR3 bases: TGTGCCAGCAGTTTAACGCGTAGCAATCAGCCCCAGCATTTT. Full variable domain (outside the CDR3, taken from reference TRBV28 and TRBJ1-5): DVKVTQSSRYLVKRTGEKVFLECVQDMDHENMFWYRQDPGLGLRLIYFSYDVKMKEKGDIPEGYSVSREKKERFSLILESASTNQTSMYLCASSLTRSNQPQHFGDGTRLSIL.

The rearrangement links TRBV6-6 to TRBJ2-1, with TRBD2 as a possible D gene (6 bases). Trimming pared 5 bases from V and 1 base from J, leaving 12 bases between. The germline CDR1 and CDR2 sequences are MNHNY and SVGAGI (reference sequence). The CDR3 contains 15 residues. The CDR3 bases are TGTGCCAGCAGTCGGGACTTACTGTCCTACAATGAGCAGTTCTTC. Protein: CASSRDLLSYNEQFF.

The sample holds a few counts of this clone. The gene calls are TRBV11-2 and TRBJ2-7; TRBD1 matches 7 bases. Trimming removed 5 bases from V and 9 bases from J; junction bases left unmatched: 13. The CDR3 totals 14 residues. Per the germline V gene, CDR1 is SGHAT and CDR2 is FQNNGV. CDR3 amino acids: CASSPGQAPFGQYF. CDR3 DNA: TGTGCCAGCAGCCCCGGACAGGCGCCCTTCGGGCAGTACTTC.

The chain uses TRBV7-9 and TRBJ2-1; TRBD2 matches at 16 bases. Germline values: CDR1 SEHNR, CDR2 FQNEAQ (reference sequence). The V and J ends lost 5 bases and 2 bases, in that order; junction bases with no gene match: 0. This CDR3 spans 16 amino acids. CDR3 DNA sequence: TGTGCCAGCAGCGGGACTAGCGGGAGGGCCTACAATGAGCAGTTCTTC. This gives the protein CASSGTSGRAYNEQFF.

The chain recombines TRBV10-1 with TRBJ2-5; 10 bases line up with TRBD1. CDR1 is WNHNN and CDR2 is SYGVQD in the germline V gene (reference sequence). This CDR3 is built from 14 residues. V trimming: 5 bases; J trimming: 5 bases; junction bases outside the gene matches: 5. The CDR3 DNA follows: TGCGCCAGCAGTCCGGGACAGGGGTTGGAGACCCAGTACTTC. It yields the protein CASSPGQGLETQYF.

V usage is TRBV6-5 and J usage is TRBJ1-2; 7 bases match TRBD1. J lost 2 bases, V lost 5 bases, and 8 bases had no gene match. The CDR3 is made up of 15 amino acids. The germline gives CDR1 MNHEY, CDR2 SVGAGI. The CDR3 loop reads CASSPWTGPNYGYTF. The CDR3 DNA reads TGTGCCAGCAGTCCCTGGACAGGACCAAACTATGGCTACACCTTC.

The rearrangement joins TRBV5-1 to TRBJ1-4; perhaps TRBD1 as D (5 bases). The V gene lost 0 bases and the J gene lost 6 bases, with 12 bases spanning the gap. Germline V gene lookup returns CDR1 SGHRS and CDR2 YFSETQ. The CDR3 sequence is 15 residues long. In DNA form, the CDR3 reads TGCGCCAGCAGCTTGGGACAGCCGGTCGATGAAAAACTGTTTTTT. It specifies CASSLGQPVDEKLFF.

The rearrangement uses TRBV9 and TRBJ1-3; 9 bases line up with TRBD1. From germline, CDR1 is SGDLS and CDR2 YYNGEE. CDR3 size: 15 residues. V trimming: 3 bases; J trimming: 4 bases; junction bases outside the gene matches: 5. The CDR3 coding sequence is TGTGCCAGCAGCGCAACCGGGACAGGGGGAAACACCATATATTTT. Its translation is CASSATGTGGNTIYF.

This chain links TRBV5-4 with TRBJ1-4; TRBD1 agrees at 8 bases. The V and J ends lost 3 bases and 7 bases, in that order; junction bases with no gene match: 11. Germline V gene sequence: CDR1 SGHNT, CDR2 YYREEE (reference sequence). CDR3 size: 16 residues. This CDR3 is CASSSGSRGLGEKLFF. For the CDR3, the DNA is TGTGCCAGCAGCTCCGGCTCCAGGGGGCTTGGTGAAAAACTGTTTTTT.